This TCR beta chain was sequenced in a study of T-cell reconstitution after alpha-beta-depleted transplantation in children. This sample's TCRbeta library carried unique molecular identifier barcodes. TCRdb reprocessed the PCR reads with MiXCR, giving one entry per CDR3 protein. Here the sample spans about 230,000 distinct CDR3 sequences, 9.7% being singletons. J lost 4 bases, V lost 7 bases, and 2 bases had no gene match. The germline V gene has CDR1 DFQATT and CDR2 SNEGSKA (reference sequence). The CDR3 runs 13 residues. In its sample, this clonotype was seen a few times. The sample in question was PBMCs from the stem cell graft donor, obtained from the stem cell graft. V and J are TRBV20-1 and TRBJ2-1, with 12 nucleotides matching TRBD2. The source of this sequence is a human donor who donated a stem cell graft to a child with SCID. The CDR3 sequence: CSGGTSGYNEQFF. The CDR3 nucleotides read TGCAGTGGTGGGACTAGCGGGTACAATGAGCAGTTCTTC.